A selection of T cell receptor beta chains follows, all from one sample in a study of OX40 agonist ivuxolimab in advanced cancers. Using immunoSEQ multiplex PCR, the repertoire was profiled, and TCRdb retains in-frame clones only, with some absent. The sample lists about 64,000 clones; 75% to 90% were seen once. Sample: CD4+ or CD8+ T cells sorted from blood, taken in a trial of the OX40 agonist ivuxolimab. These receptors originate from an adult with an advanced solid tumor such as melanoma, head and neck, liver or kidney cancer. Both conserved end residues are part of each CDR3. Fields, in order: clone size, V gene, D gene, J gene, CDR3 protein, CDR3 DNA. The D gene is left open where the match is weak. Expanded clones are given a class, and other clones once, few, many or no size at all.

NA,TRBV6-1,NA,TRBJ2-3,CASSELTDTQYF,TGTGCCAGCAGTGAACTCACAGATACGCAGTATTTT
NA,TRBV6-5,TRBD1,TRBJ1-5,CASSRTGGVYQPQHF,TGTGCCAGCAGTCGAACAGGGGGAGTGTATCAGCCCCAGCATTTT
NA,TRBV7-8,NA,TRBJ2-7,CASSIQGFSYEQYF,TGTGCCAGCAGCATACAGGGATTCTCCTACGAGCAGTACTTC
NA,TRBV7-3,NA,TRBJ1-1,CASSLVAGGDTEAFF,TGTGCCAGCAGCTTAGTCGCGGGTGGGGACACTGAAGCTTTCTTT
NA,TRBV6-5,NA,TRBJ2-7,CASSYSRGYEQYF,TGTGCCAGCAGTTACTCGAGAGGGTACGAGCAGTACTTC
NA,TRBV6-1,NA,TRBJ2-7,CASSEARTYEQYF,TGTGCCAGCAGTGAAGCCCGGACCTACGAGCAGTACTTC
NA,TRBV19,TRBD1,TRBJ1-5,CASTLRDRGYQPQHF,TGTGCCAGTACCCTCCGGGACAGGGGATATCAGCCCCAGCATTTT
NA,TRBV5-1,NA,TRBJ2-3,CATRDSPTDTQYF,TGCGCCACTCGGGACTCCCCCACAGATACGCAGTATTTT
NA,TRBV5-4,NA,TRBJ2-7,CASSEQGVSYEQYF,TGTGCCAGCAGCGAACAGGGAGTATCCTACGAGCAGTACTTC
NA,TRBV5-1,NA,TRBJ1-1,CASASGQTMNTEAFF,TGCGCCAGCGCAAGTGGGCAGACCATGAACACTGAAGCTTTCTTT
NA,TRBV6-6,TRBD2,TRBJ2-3,CASSISGLAADTQYF,TGTGCCAGCTCTATCTCCGGACTAGCTGCAGATACGCAGTATTTT
NA,TRBV5-1,NA,TRBJ2-2,CASSLVGNTGELFF,TGCGCCAGCAGCTTGGTCGGTAACACCGGGGAGCTGTTTTTT
NA,TRBV4-2,NA,TRBJ1-2,CASSQDMPPNYGYTF,TGTGCCAGCAGCCAAGATATGCCCCCTAACTATGGCTACACCTTC
NA,TRBV29-1,NA,TRBJ2-3,CSVAGRGTDTQYF,TGCAGCGTTGCGGGCCGGGGCACAGATACGCAGTATTTT
NA,TRBV9,NA,TRBJ2-2,CASSVGPGVSTGELFF,TGTGCCAGCAGCGTAGGTCCAGGTGTGTCCACCGGGGAGCTGTTTTTT
NA,TRBV11-3,NA,TRBJ2-1,CASSRGTLEQFF,TGTGCCAGCAGCCGGGGAACTTTGGAGCAGTTCTTC
NA,TRBV5-1,TRBD1,TRBJ1-2,CASRAGTGVWTF,TGCGCCAGCAGGGCCGGGACAGGGGTCTGGACCTTC
NA,TRBV11-3,NA,TRBJ1-3,CASSLDSWQSGNTIYF,TGTGCCAGCAGCTTAGATTCGTGGCAGTCTGGAAACACCATATATTTT
NA,TRBV5-1,NA,TRBJ1-2,CASSFNGYGYTF,TGCGCCAGCAGCTTCAACGGCTATGGCTACACCTTC
NA,TRBV20-1,NA,TRBJ2-5,CSARRVTQYF,TGCAGTGCTAGAAGAGTGACCCAGTACTTC
NA,TRBV11-3,NA,TRBJ1-2,CASSLDASIGGYTF,TGTGCCAGCAGCTTAGATGCATCAATCGGAGGCTACACCTTC
NA,TRBV6-5,TRBD2,TRBJ2-3,CASRLGGGTDTQYF,TGTGCCAGCAGACTCGGGGGGGGCACAGATACGCAGTATTTT
NA,TRBV10-3,TRBD1,TRBJ1-2,CAISEADRGPGYGYTF,TGTGCCATCAGTGAGGCCGACAGGGGGCCGGGCTATGGCTACACCTTC
NA,TRBV6-1,NA,TRBJ2-5,CASRRDNHQETQYF,TGTGCCAGCAGACGGGACAACCATCAAGAGACCCAGTACTTC
NA,TRBV20-1,NA,TRBJ2-5,CSASQETQYF,TGCAGTGCCTCCCAAGAGACCCAGTACTTC
NA,TRBV7-6,NA,TRBJ1-2,CASSSTAYGYTF,TGTGCCAGCAGCTCGACGGCTTATGGCTACACCTTC
NA,TRBV5-1,NA,TRBJ1-2,CASSRTNNYGYTF,TGCGCCAGCAGCCGCACAAATAACTATGGCTACACCTTC
NA,TRBV28,NA,TRBJ1-5,CASDRPPQPQHF,TGTGCCTCAGACAGACCCCCCCAGCCCCAGCATTTT
NA,TRBV7-9,NA,TRBJ2-3,CASSPSLGGMITDTQYF,TGTGCCAGCAGCCCATCCTTGGGCGGGATGATTACAGATACGCAGTATTTT
NA,TRBV6-6,NA,TRBJ1-3,CASTDRAAPGNTIYF,TGTGCCAGCACCGACCGGGCGGCCCCTGGAAACACCATATATTTT
NA,TRBV5-6,NA,TRBJ1-3,CASSLRTNTIYF,TGTGCCAGCAGCCTGCGGACTAACACCATATATTTT
NA,TRBV28,NA,TRBJ2-7,CASSSTYEQYF,TGTGCCAGCAGTTCGACCTACGAGCAGTACTTC
NA,TRBV9,NA,TRBJ1-3,CASSVGNAGNTIYF,TGTGCCAGCAGCGTAGGGAACGCTGGAAACACCATATATTTT
NA,TRBV6-1,TRBD1,TRBJ1-6,CASSPRDRVLPLHF,TGTGCCAGCAGTCCCCGGGACAGGGTGCTACCCCTCCACTTT
NA,TRBV6-1,TRBD1,TRBJ2-5,CASSPGTGRQETQYF,TGTGCCAGCAGTCCCGGGACAGGGAGACAAGAGACCCAGTACTTC
NA,TRBV2,NA,TRBJ2-4,CASRRQSLNIQYF,TGTGCCAGCAGGAGGCAGAGCTTAAACATTCAGTACTTC
NA,TRBV4-3,NA,TRBJ1-4,CASSQDLTSEGEKLFF,TGCGCCAGCAGCCAAGATTTGACATCCGAGGGTGAAAAACTGTTTTTT
NA,TRBV14,NA,TRBJ2-1,CASSSLTKTSYNEQFF,TGTGCCAGCAGCAGCCTGACGAAGACCTCCTACAATGAGCAGTTCTTC
once,TRBV6-1,TRBD2,TRBJ2-1,CASSEAIKRERQFF,TGTGCCAGCAGTGAAGCAATTAAGCGGGAGAGGCAGTTCTTC
NA,TRBV6-5,NA,TRBJ2-5,CASSYSRLGGKYF,TGTGCCAGCAGTTACTCACGGCTGGGGGGAAAGTACTTC
NA,TRBV15,NA,TRBJ1-3,CATSRDLWQHSGNTIYF,TGTGCCACCAGCAGAGATCTGTGGCAACACTCTGGAAACACCATATATTTT